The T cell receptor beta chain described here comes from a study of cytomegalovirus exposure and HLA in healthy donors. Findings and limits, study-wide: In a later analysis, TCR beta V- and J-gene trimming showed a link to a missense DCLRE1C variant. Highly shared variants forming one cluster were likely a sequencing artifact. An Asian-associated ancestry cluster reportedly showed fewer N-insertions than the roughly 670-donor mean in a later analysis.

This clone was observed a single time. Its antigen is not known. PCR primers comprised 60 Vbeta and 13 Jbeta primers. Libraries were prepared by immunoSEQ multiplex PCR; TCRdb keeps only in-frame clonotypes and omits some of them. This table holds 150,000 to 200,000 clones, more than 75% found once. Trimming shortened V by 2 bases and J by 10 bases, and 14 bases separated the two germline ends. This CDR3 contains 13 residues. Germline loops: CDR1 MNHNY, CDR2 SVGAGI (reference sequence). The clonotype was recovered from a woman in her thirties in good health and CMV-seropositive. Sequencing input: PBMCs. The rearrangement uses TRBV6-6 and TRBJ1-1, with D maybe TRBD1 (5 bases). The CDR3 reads CASSYDVGEGAFF. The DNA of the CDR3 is TGTGCCAGCAGTTACGATGTAGGGGAGGGAGCTTTCTTT.